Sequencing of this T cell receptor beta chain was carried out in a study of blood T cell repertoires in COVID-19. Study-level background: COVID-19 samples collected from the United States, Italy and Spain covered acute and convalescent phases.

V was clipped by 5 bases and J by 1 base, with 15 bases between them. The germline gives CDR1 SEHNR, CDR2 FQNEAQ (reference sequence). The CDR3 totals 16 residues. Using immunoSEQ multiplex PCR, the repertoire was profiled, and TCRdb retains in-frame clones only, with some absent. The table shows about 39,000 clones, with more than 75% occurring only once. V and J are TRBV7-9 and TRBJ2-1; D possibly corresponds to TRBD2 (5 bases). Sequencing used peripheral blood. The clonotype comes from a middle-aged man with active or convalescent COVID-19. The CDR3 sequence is CASSPPVAQSYNEQFF. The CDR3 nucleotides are TGTGCCAGCAGCCCACCAGTAGCGCAGTCCTACAATGAGCAGTTCTTC.